Presented here are 24 T cell receptor beta chains from one specimen sequenced in a study of chemoradiotherapy in HPV16-positive cancers. Data came from immunoSEQ multiplex PCR; TCRdb stores just in-frame clones and leaves some out. The sample holds about 10,000 clones, 74% seen once. The specimen was collected from a patient who underwent chemoradiotherapy. These receptors originate from a human donor with HPV-associated anogenital cancer.

The rearrangement joins TRBV18 to TRBJ1-1; 7 nucleotides match TRBD1. With V trimmed by 6 bases and J by 0 bases, 10 bases remained unmatched. Germline V gene data show CDR1 as KGHSH and CDR2 as LQKENI. The CDR3 is 16 amino acids. In DNA, the CDR3 is TGTGCCAGCTCGCGCGAACCGGGACAGATGAACACTGAAGCTTTCTTT. Amino acids: CASSREPGQMNTEAFF.

The chain employs TRBV4-3 and TRBJ1-1; no firm D call. The germline CDR1 and CDR2 sequences are LGHNA and YSLEER. V lost 6 bases, J lost 8 bases, and 22 bases lay in between. This CDR3 region has 15 residues. The CDR3 loop is CASSSSSLSLGEAFF. The CDR3 region has the DNA TGCGCCAGCAGTTCATCCTCGCTCTCCCTTGGGGAAGCTTTCTTT.

J is TRBJ1-1 and V is TRBV10-3; no firm D call. Between the trimmed V and J ends, which lost 6 bases and 3 bases, there was a span of 14 bases. Per the germline V gene, CDR1 is ENHRY and CDR2 is SYGVKD. The CDR3 loop spans 14 amino acids. The CDR3 is CAIRYSQVYTEAFF. The CDR3 bases are TGTGCCATCAGATACAGTCAGGTATACACTGAAGCTTTCTTT.

V gene TRBV5-1 combines with J gene TRBJ2-7; 9 bases are shared with TRBD1. Germline CDR1 SGHRS, CDR2 YFSETQ. V lost 4 bases and J lost 0; bases outside the gene matches: 2. CDR3 length: 14 amino acids. The CDR3 sequence is CASSGTGHSYEQYF. The CDR3 coding sequence is TGCGCCAGCAGCGGGACAGGGCACTCCTACGAGCAGTACTTC.

The chain combines TRBV25-1 with TRBJ1-5; TRBD1 might be the D (5 bases). This CDR3 has 13 residues. Per the germline V gene, CDR1 is MGHDK and CDR2 is SYGVNS. The V gene lost 5 bases and the J gene lost 2 bases, with 7 bases spanning the gap. The CDR3 protein is CASSRRGNQPQHF. The CDR3 nucleotides are TGTGCCAGCAGTCGCAGGGGCAATCAGCCCCAGCATTTT.

This sequence joins TRBV6-1 and TRBJ1-3, with no clear D. Germline V gene lookup returns CDR1 MNHNS and CDR2 SASEGT. This CDR3 has 15 amino acids. V lost 0 bases to trimming and J lost 4 bases, with 10 bases between them. CDR3 sequence: CASSEAPTPGNTIYF. For the CDR3, the DNA is TGTGCCAGCAGTGAAGCGCCGACACCCGGAAACACCATATATTTT.

This clone was counted between two and nine times. The rearrangement uses TRBV19 and TRBJ1-2; maybe TRBD1 (5 bases). Germline V gene data show CDR1 as LNHDA and CDR2 as SQIVND (reference sequence). The ends were cut back, 0 bases at V and 7 bases at J, with 15 bases in the middle. CDR3 length: 15 residues. This chain's CDR3 is CASSIDRYRDAGYTF. CDR3 DNA: TGTGCCAGTAGTATAGATCGATACCGGGACGCTGGCTACACCTTC.

The chain is built from TRBV6-1 and TRBJ2-1, with 7 bases matching TRBD1. Trimming at V came to 1 base and at J to 13 bases, leaving 10 bases not matched to a gene. The CDR3 consists of 14 residues. Germline lookup yields CDR1 MNHNS and CDR2 SASEGT. DNA of the CDR3: TGTGCCAGCAGTGAAGTTAAAGACAGGGTTGTTCAGTTCTTC. Protein product: CASSEVKDRVVQFF.

The V and J genes are TRBV11-1 and TRBJ2-1; TRBD2 aligns across 13 bases. The germline V gene has CDR1 SGHAT and CDR2 FQDESV (reference sequence). V shed 4 bases and J 2 bases; nucleotides not matched to a gene: 8. CDR3 length equals 18 residues. This CDR3 reads CASSSGLAGDTAYNEQFF. CDR3 DNA sequence: TGTGCCAGCAGCTCCGGACTAGCGGGAGATACGGCCTACAATGAGCAGTTCTTC. Drawing the rest from reference TRBV11-1 and TRBJ2-1, the complete variable domain is EAEVAQSPRYKITEKSQAVAFWCDPISGHATLYWYRQILGQGPELLVQFQDESVVDDSQLPKDRFSAERLKGVDSTLKIQPAELGDSAMYLCASSSGLAGDTAYNEQFFGPGTRLTVL.

V usage is TRBV9 and J usage is TRBJ2-5; D gene unclear. Germline V gives CDR1 SGDLS, CDR2 YYNGEE. CDR3 length: 14 amino acids. V shed 0 bases and J shed 7 bases, with 13 bases lying between them. The CDR3 spells CASSVGGEGGTQYF. DNA for the CDR3: TGTGCCAGCAGCGTAGGTGGAGAAGGTGGGACCCAGTACTTC.

This chain joins TRBV28 and TRBJ2-7; possible D gene TRBD2, 6 bases. CDR1 MDHEN and CDR2 SYDVKM come from the germline V gene. This CDR3 region has 15 residues. The germline V and J ends were trimmed by 7 bases and 5 bases, with 21 bases remaining between them. CDR3 in amino acids: CASTPFGGSVHEQYF. The CDR3 region has the DNA TGTGCCAGCACCCCCTTTGGGGGGAGTGTACACGAGCAGTACTTC.

This sequence joins TRBV5-1 and TRBJ1-1; D uncertain. V was cut by 4 bases and J by 6 bases, with 7 bases left in between. This CDR3 spans 11 amino acids. Germline V gene lookup returns CDR1 SGHRS and CDR2 YFSETQ. CDR3 amino acids: CASSPGSEAFF. CDR3 sequence (DNA): TGCGCCAGCAGCCCGGGGTCTGAAGCTTTCTTT.

The chain uses TRBV10-3 and TRBJ2-7; 7 bases match TRBD1. The trim removed 4 bases at V and 6 bases at J, leaving 9 bases unmatched. Germline-derived CDR1 and CDR2 are ENHRY and SYGVKD. This CDR3 has 14 residues. CDR3 sequence (DNA): TGTGCCATCAGTGGGGGACAGCGTTTGGTCGAGCAGTACTTC. Its translation is CAISGGQRLVEQYF.

The rearrangement uses TRBV2 and TRBJ2-5; perhaps TRBD2 as D (5 bases). In germline, CDR1 is SNHLY, CDR2 FYNNEI. Trimming shortened V by 7 bases and J by 0 bases, and 21 bases separated the two germline ends. This CDR3 region has 17 residues. CDR3 DNA: TGTGCCAGCACCAGAGGAGGCGGCACCCTGAACCAAGAGACCCAGTACTTC. The encoded protein is CASTRGGGTLNQETQYF.

This clone was counted a few times. This chain joins TRBV19 and TRBJ2-7, with 8 bases aligning to TRBD2. Losses at the gene ends were 0 bases for V and 4 bases for J; bases not matched to a gene: 5. The CDR3 totals 15 residues. Looked up from germline, CDR1 is LNHDA and CDR2 is SQIVND (reference sequence). The CDR3 here is CASSIEDSGSYEQYF. As DNA, the CDR3 is TGTGCCAGTAGTATAGAGGACAGCGGGAGTTACGAGCAGTACTTC.

V and J are TRBV2 and TRBJ2-5; 14 nucleotides line up with TRBD2. Trimming took 3 bases from V and 4 from J; bases not matched to a gene: 7. CDR1 is SNHLY, CDR2 FYNNEI, per germline. CDR3 length: 17 residues. CDR3 DNA: TGTGCCAGCAGTGAGATACCCGGACTAGCGGGAGGAGAGACCCAGTACTTC. It codes for CASSEIPGLAGGETQYF. Full variable domain (missing parts from reference TRBV2 and TRBJ2-5): EPEVTQTPSHQVTQMGQEVILRCVPISNHLYFYWYRQILGQKVEFLVSFYNNEISEKSEIFDDQFSVERPDGSNFTLKIRSTKLEDSAMYFCASSEIPGLAGGETQYFGPGTRLLVL.

The chain has TRBV6-5 and TRBJ2-2; possibly TRBD1 or TRBD2 for D (6 bases each). Trimming left V 0 bases short and J 5 bases short, with 13 bases between. The CDR3 spans 16 residues. Looked up from germline, CDR1 is MNHEY and CDR2 is SVGAGI. As DNA, the CDR3 is TGTGCCAGCAGTTACTCGGGGGGCGCGGGGACCGGGGAGCTGTTTTTT. As protein: CASSYSGGAGTGELFF.

The chain combines TRBV20-1 with TRBJ2-7; D gene unclear. The CDR3 extends over 11 amino acids. Between the trimmed V and J ends, which lost 3 bases and 3 bases, there was a span of 6 bases. The V gene's germline CDR1 is DFQATT and CDR2 SNEGSKA (reference sequence). The CDR3 region has the DNA TGCAGTGCTAGCGATAACTACGAGCAGTACTTC. Amino acid sequence: CSASDNYEQYF.

The rearrangement joins TRBV10-1 to TRBJ2-5, with unresolved D. The J call may be mistaken, given a closer DNA end match to TRBJ2-7. The V gene's germline CDR1 is WNHNN and CDR2 SYGVQD (reference sequence). The CDR3 has 15 amino acids. This CDR3 reads CASSVGDPNRSEQYF. The DNA for the CDR3 is TGCGCCAGCAGTGTTGGGGATCCGAACCGGTCCGAGCAGTACTTC.

The chain employs TRBV28 and TRBJ2-2; possible D gene TRBD1, 5 bases. Germline V lookup: CDR1 MDHEN, CDR2 SYDVKM. The CDR3 has 14 residues. Trimming cost V 3 bases and J 4 bases, with 9 bases left between them. Here the CDR3 reads CASSFSGSTGELFF. CDR3 DNA: TGTGCCAGCAGTTTCTCAGGGTCCACCGGGGAGCTGTTTTTT.

The CDR3 DNA sequence: TGTGCCAGCAGCCTATCAGGGTCGACTAACTATGGCTACACCTTC. As protein: CASSLSGSTNYGYTF. J is TRBJ1-2 and V is TRBV7-2; possibly TRBD1 for D (5 bases). CDR1 SGHTA and CDR2 FQGNSA come from the germline V gene. V lost 5 bases, J lost 0 bases, and 13 bases lay in between. The CDR3 runs to 15 residues.

The V and J genes are TRBV6-6 and TRBJ2-7; a possible D gene is TRBD1 (6 bases). CDR1 and CDR2 (germline): MNHNY, SVGAGI (reference sequence). This CDR3 is built from 14 residues. Trimming pared 7 bases from V and 2 bases from J, leaving 15 bases between. The CDR3 sequence: CASTGTKPPYEQYF. In DNA, the CDR3 is TGTGCCAGCACCGGGACAAAACCACCCTACGAGCAGTACTTC.

This clone was seen only a few times. The genes are TRBV19 and TRBJ1-3; 7 bases map to TRBD1. The junction had 7 bases not matched to a gene; V was cut back by 10 bases and J by 4 bases. The CDR3 has 13 amino acids. Germline V gene data show CDR1 as LNHDA and CDR2 as SQIVND (reference sequence). The CDR3, as DNA: TGTGCCACTACGGACAGGACCGGAAACACCATATATTTT. It specifies CATTDRTGNTIYF.

The chain couples TRBV7-2 to TRBJ2-3, with D perhaps TRBD1 (5 bases). Germline V gene lookup returns CDR1 SGHTA and CDR2 FQGNSA. V lost 1 base and J 4 bases, leaving 9 bases between the germline ends. This CDR3 has 14 amino acids. The CDR3 DNA follows: TGTGCCAGCAGCTTAGGACAGAACCCAGATACGCAGTATTTT. Protein product: CASSLGQNPDTQYF.